Below, 10 T cell receptor beta chains from the same sample are listed, as sequenced in a study of blood T cell repertoires in COVID-19. The table came from immunoSEQ multiplex PCR; TCRdb's copy has only in-frame clones and leaves some out. The top ten clones hold 3% to 3.5% of a sample with about 170,000 clones, 85% of them seen once. Sequencing was performed on peripheral blood. The receptors were sampled from a human donor with acute or convalescent COVID-19. The donor label of this sample is uncertain.

CDR3 nucleotide sequence: TGTGCCAGCAGCTTAGAAGCGGGGGGACCCTCTAGCACAGATACGCAGTATTTT. Its translation: CASSLEAGGPSSTDTQYF. The rearrangement uses TRBV7-8 and TRBJ2-3, with TRBD2 identical over 9 bases. The CDR3 has 18 amino acids. J was trimmed by 0 bases and V by 1 base; bases with no gene match: 8. Germline V CDR1 and CDR2: SGHVS, FQNEAQ.

J is TRBJ1-4 and V is TRBV7-2; TRBD1 matches 9 bases. V shed 5 bases, J shed 7 bases, and the junction held 5 bases outside the gene matches. The V gene's germline CDR1 is SGHTA and CDR2 FQGNSA. CDR3 size: 14 residues. CDR3 sequence reads: CASSPRTGAEKLFF. CDR3 nucleotides: TGTGCCAGCAGCCCGCGGACAGGGGCTGAAAAACTGTTTTTT.

The CDR3 DNA reads TGTGCCAGCAGAGGACAAAATCCTAGCAATCAGCCCCAGCATTTT. Protein: CASRGQNPSNQPQHF. The V gene is TRBV28, the J gene TRBJ1-5; D may be TRBD1 (5 bases). Trimming took 6 bases from V and 0 from J, leaving 12 bases between them. This CDR3 spans 15 amino acids. Germline V gives CDR1 MDHEN, CDR2 SYDVKM. The full variable domain, in which reference TRBV28 and TRBJ1-5 provide the parts outside the CDR3, is DVKVTQSSRYLVKRTGEKVFLECVQDMDHENMFWYRQDPGLGLRLIYFSYDVKMKEKGDIPEGYSVSREKKERFSLILESASTNQTSMYLCASRGQNPSNQPQHFGDGTRLSIL.

This chain uses TRBV19 with TRBJ1-2; 8 bases agree with TRBD1. The germline V gene encodes CDR1 LNHDA and CDR2 SQIVND (reference sequence). The V gene end was trimmed by 6 bases and the J gene end by 0 bases; junction bases not matched to a gene: 6. The CDR3 length is 15 residues. In DNA form, the CDR3 reads TGTGCCAGTAGACCAGACAGGGGCACTAACTATGGCTACACCTTC. This encodes CASRPDRGTNYGYTF.

This chain uses TRBV27 with TRBJ2-7, with 10 positions matching TRBD2. CDR3 length equals 16 residues. The germline V gene encodes CDR1 MNHEY and CDR2 SMNVEV (reference sequence). V was pared by 0 bases and J by 2 bases, with 4 bases of the junction left unmatched. CDR3 in amino acids: CASSLSPAGGTYEQYF. CDR3 nucleotides: TGTGCCAGCAGTTTATCCCCAGCGGGGGGGACCTACGAGCAGTACTTC.

The V and J genes are TRBV5-6 and TRBJ1-6; D remains unclear. Trimming took off 4 bases at V and 3 bases at J, with 23 bases between the two ends. This CDR3 is built from 19 residues. The germline V gene has CDR1 SGHDT and CDR2 YYEEEE. In DNA form, the CDR3 reads TGTGCCAGCAGCCTGAGGAAGAGCGGTATAGCTTACTATAATTCACCCCTCCACTTT. Translated: CASSLRKSGIAYYNSPLHF.

This clone was seen just once. This sequence joins TRBV4-2 and TRBJ2-1; tentative D call: TRBD2 (6 bases). The CDR3 runs 16 residues. Trimming stripped 3 bases from V and 12 bases from J, with 24 bases between. CDR1 and CDR2 (germline): LGHNA, YNFKEQ. CDR3 DNA: TGTGCCAGCAGCCATCTGGGGGACTTACTACAAGAGGGGCAGTTCTTC. This translates into CASSHLGDLLQEGQFF.

This chain joins TRBV2 and TRBJ2-5; TRBD1 matches 10 bases. The CDR3 is 21 amino acids. Germline V gives CDR1 SNHLY, CDR2 FYNNEI. The V segment lost 4 bases and the J segment 1 base; nucleotides outside the gene matches: 21. CDR3 residues: CASSGRMGQGTSILSQETQYF. DNA for the CDR3: TGTGCCAGCAGTGGAAGAATGGGACAGGGGACCTCCATCCTATCCCAAGAGACCCAGTACTTC.

The rearrangement uses TRBV28 and TRBJ1-5; 8 bases fit TRBD1. With 4 bases clipped from V and 8 bases from J, the junction kept 7 bases outside the gene matches. This CDR3 comprises 14 residues. Germline CDR1 and CDR2: MDHEN and SYDVKM. The CDR3 DNA follows: TGTGCCAGCAGTTCAAGGACAGGGTTGAAGCCCCAGCATTTT. It yields the protein CASSSRTGLKPQHF.

The chain is built from TRBV4-1 and TRBJ1-4, with D possibly being TRBD1 (6 bases). Germline assignment: CDR1 MGHRA and CDR2 YSYEKL. The V end lost 1 base, the J end lost 0 bases, and 21 bases lay between the germline ends. The CDR3 loop spans 20 amino acids. The CDR3 is CASSQGGQGTRGATNEKLFF. The CDR3 DNA reads as TGCGCCAGCAGCCAAGGGGGGCAAGGGACTAGGGGTGCAACTAATGAAAAACTGTTTTTT.